This T cell receptor beta chain comes out of a study of vaccination and CD4 T cells after COVID-19. CD4+ T cells that had been cultured provided DNA sequenced with the Oncomine TCR Beta short-read assay. TCRdb analysed the PCR reads with MiXCR anew, one entry per CDR3 protein. Of approximately 4,900 distinct CDR3 sequences listed, 25% are singletons. Treatment noted: roughly 10-day PBMC culture with coronavirus spike peptide pools or control peptides (ViraFEST assay). This CDR3 spans 15 amino acids. Unmatched junction bases numbered 8, after V lost 0 bases and J lost 7 bases. Germline V gene sequence: CDR1 LGHNA, CDR2 YNFKEQ. This clonotype was detected a few times. Its target is not known.

Source: CD4+ T cells from blood, cultured in vitro, taken after SARS-CoV-2 vaccination. The clonotype was recovered from a human donor who had recovered from COVID-19. The genes are TRBV4-2 and TRBJ2-7; 8 bases are a match to TRBD2. The CDR3 DNA is TGTGCCAGCAGCCAAGATCCAGCGGGAGCAGGTGAGCAGTACTTC. Protein product: CASSQDPAGAGEQYF.